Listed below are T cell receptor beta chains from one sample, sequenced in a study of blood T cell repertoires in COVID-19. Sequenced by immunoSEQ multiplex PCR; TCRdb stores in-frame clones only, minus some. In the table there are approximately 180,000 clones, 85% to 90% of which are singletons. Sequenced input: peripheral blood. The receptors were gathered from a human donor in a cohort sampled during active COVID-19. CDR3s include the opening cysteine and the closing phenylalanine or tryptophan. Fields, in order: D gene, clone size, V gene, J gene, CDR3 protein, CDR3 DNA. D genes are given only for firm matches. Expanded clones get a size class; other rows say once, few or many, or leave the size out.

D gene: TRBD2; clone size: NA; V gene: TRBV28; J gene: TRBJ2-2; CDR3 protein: CASSLFFSRETSGRGRAGELFF; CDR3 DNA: TGTGCCAGCAGTTTATTCTTTTCCCGCGAGACTAGCGGGAGGGGAAGGGCCGGGGAGCTGTTTTTT
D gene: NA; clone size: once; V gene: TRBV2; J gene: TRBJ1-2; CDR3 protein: CASRMTGNYGYTF; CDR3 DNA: TGTGCCAGCAGAATGACGGGAAACTATGGCTACACCTTC
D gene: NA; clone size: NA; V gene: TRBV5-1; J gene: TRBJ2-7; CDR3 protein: CASSRGTVSSYEQYF; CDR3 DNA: TGCGCCAGCAGCCGGGGGACCGTCAGCTCCTACGAGCAGTACTTC
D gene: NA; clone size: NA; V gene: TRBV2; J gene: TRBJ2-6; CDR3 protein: CASSDPSGANVLTF; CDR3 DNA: TGTGCCAGCAGTGACCCATCTGGGGCCAACGTCCTGACTTTC
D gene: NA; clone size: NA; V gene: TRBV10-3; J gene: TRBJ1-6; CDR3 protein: CAISPGRAVDNSPLHF; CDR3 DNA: TGTGCCATCAGCCCTGGGCGGGCAGTAGATAATTCACCCCTCCACTTT
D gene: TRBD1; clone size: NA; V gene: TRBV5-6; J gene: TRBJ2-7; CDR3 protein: CASSRDRGDTYEQYF; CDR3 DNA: TGTGCCAGCAGCCGGGACAGGGGAGACACCTACGAGCAGTACTTC
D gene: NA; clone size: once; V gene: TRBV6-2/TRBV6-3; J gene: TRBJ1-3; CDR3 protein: CASSREDTIYF; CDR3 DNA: TGTGCCAGCAGCCGGGAGGACACCATATATTTT
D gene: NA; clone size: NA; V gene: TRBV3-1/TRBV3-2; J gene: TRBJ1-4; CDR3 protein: CASSQDLLTGRPSQLFF; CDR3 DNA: TGTGCCAGCAGCCAAGATTTACTTACAGGCCGCCCCTCACAACTGTTTTTT
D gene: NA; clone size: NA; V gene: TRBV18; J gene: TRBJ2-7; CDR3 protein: CASSPGLAYEQYF; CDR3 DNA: TGTGCCAGCTCCCCGGGATTAGCTTACGAGCAGTACTTC
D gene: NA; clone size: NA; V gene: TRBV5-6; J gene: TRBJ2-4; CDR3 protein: CASSLWSSYQYF; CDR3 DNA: TGTGCCAGCAGCTTGTGGAGCTCCTACCAGTACTTC
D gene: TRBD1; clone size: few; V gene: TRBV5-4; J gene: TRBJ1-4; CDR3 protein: CASSSAPGQGEVYEKLFF; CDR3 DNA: TGTGCCAGCAGCTCCGCGCCGGGACAGGGGGAGGTTTATGAAAAACTGTTTTTT
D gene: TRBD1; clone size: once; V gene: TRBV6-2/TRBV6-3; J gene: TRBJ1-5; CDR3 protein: CASSWGQNGGNQPQHF; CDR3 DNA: TGTGCCAGCAGTTGGGGACAGAACGGGGGCAATCAGCCCCAGCATTTT
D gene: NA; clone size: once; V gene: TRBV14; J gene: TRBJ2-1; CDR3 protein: CASSQEFRGSSEQFF; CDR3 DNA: TGTGCCAGCAGCCAAGAATTTCGGGGTAGTAGTGAGCAGTTCTTC
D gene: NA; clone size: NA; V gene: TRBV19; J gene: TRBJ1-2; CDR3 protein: CASSTGSLNYGYTF; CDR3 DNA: TGTGCCAGTTCAACAGGGTCCCTGAACTATGGCTACACCTTC
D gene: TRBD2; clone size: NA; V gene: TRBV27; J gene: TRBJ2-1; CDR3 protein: CASSLQIPLSRERNEQFF; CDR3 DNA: TGTGCCAGCAGTCTTCAGATCCCTCTATCGCGGGAGCGCAATGAGCAGTTCTTC
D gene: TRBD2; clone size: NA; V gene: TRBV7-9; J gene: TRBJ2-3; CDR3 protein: CASSPGLAGGPTDTQYF; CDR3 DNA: TGTGCCAGCAGCCCAGGACTAGCGGGAGGGCCCACAGATACGCAGTATTTT
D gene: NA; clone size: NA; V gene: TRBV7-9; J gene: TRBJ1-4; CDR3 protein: CASSLGFGTPNEKLFF; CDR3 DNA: TGTGCCAGCAGCTTAGGGTTCGGGACACCAAATGAAAAACTGTTTTTT
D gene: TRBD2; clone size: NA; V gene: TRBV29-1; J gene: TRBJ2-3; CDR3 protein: CSVATGLAGDTDTQYF; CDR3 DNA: TGCAGCGTCGCTACGGGACTAGCGGGAGACACAGATACGCAGTATTTT
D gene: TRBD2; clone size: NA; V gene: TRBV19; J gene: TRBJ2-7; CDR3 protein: CASSAGGTYEQYF; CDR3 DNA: TGTGCCAGTTCAGCGGGAGGCACCTACGAGCAGTACTTC
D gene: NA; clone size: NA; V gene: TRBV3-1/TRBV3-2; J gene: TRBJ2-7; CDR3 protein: CASSQDVIAYEQYF; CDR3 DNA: TGTGCCAGCAGCCAAGATGTCATAGCCTACGAGCAGTACTTC
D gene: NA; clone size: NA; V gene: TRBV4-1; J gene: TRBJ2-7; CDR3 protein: CASSQEWPGPIYEQYF; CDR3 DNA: TGCGCCAGCAGCCAAGAATGGCCAGGGCCCATCTACGAGCAGTACTTC
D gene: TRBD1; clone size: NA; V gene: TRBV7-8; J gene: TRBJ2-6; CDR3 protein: CASSLEGGRVFSGANVLTF; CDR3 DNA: TGTGCCAGCAGCTTAGAAGGGGGCAGGGTATTCTCTGGGGCCAACGTCCTGACTTTC
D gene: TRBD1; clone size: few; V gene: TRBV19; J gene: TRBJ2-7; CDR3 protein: CASSPRDRGHEQYF; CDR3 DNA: TGTGCCAGTAGTCCCCGGGACAGGGGGCACGAGCAGTACTTC
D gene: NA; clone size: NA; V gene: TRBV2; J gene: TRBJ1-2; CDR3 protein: CASSPQVGGDGYTF; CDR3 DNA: TGTGCCAGCAGCCCACAGGTGGGGGGGGATGGCTACACCTTC
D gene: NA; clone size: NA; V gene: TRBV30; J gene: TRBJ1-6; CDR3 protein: CAWSVRAAGDSPLHF; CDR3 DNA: TGTGCCTGGAGTGTACGCGCTGCAGGCGATTCACCCCTCCACTTT
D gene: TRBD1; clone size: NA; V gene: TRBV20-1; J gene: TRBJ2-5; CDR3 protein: CSADRAETQYF; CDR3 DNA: TGCAGTGCTGACAGGGCGGAGACCCAGTACTTC
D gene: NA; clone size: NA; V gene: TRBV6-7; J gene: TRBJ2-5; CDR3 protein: CASSYIKGDETQYF; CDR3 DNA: TGTGCCAGCAGTTATATTAAGGGGGACGAGACCCAGTACTTC